This entry is about one TCR beta chain. Its target antigen remains unknown. As encoded in the germline V gene, CDR1 is SGHDT while CDR2 is YYEEEE. The CDR3 has 12 amino acids, counting the end cysteine and phenylalanine. CDR3 DNA is the only sequence kept; it has 36 bases, read in frame from the first base. The V end loses 0 bases and the J end loses 5 bases, and a stretch of 5 bases separates them. Library preparation was by the immunoSEQ multiplex PCR assay. The multiplex PCR relied on a mix of 60 forward primers for TCR Vbeta segments and 13 reverse primers for TCR Jbeta segments. The CDR3 region of rearranged TCR beta genes was amplified from genomic DNA by a multiplex PCR assay. Amplified TCR beta libraries were sequenced as 87-base-pair reads on the Illumina HiSeq System. The source study handled its data this way. In a later analysis, some 80 million unique TCR beta chains were counted across the 500 to 850 repertoires, and approximately 11 million of these chains were shared by at least two donors. Raw reads were error-corrected and collapsed into unique sequences with a nearest-neighbor algorithm that merged closely related sequences to remove PCR and sequencing errors. V, D and J gene segments were assigned by aligning CDR3 sequences to IMGT reference sequences. Each retained sequence needed at least a six-nucleotide match to both a V gene segment and a J gene segment. Rearrangements were called productive when the CDR3 lacked stop codons and stayed in frame with V and J; all others were non-productive. Following IMGT convention, CDR3 was defined as the stretch from the second conserved V-encoded cysteine to the conserved J-encoded phenylalanine. Sequences without an unambiguous match to a single V gene segment were excluded from the earlier analysis of about 630 of the donors. An earlier analysis of several hundred of the donors called V segments functional above 56.7% productive rearrangements and segregating when the between-donor standard deviation exceeded 5%. A statistical classification framework was developed to diagnose cytomegalovirus status using the catalog of TCR beta chain sequences. A later analysis assigned V and J genes by comparing TCR nucleotide sequences with IMGT/GENE-DB human TR gene sequences. In a later analysis, CDR3 sequences and most-parsimonious VDJ recombination scenarios were assigned using the TCRdist pipeline. A later analysis defined each TCR beta chain by its CDR3 amino acid sequence plus V-gene family, and excluded reads lacking a unique V-gene family. To address suspected cross-contamination and a sequencing artifact, a later analysis removed several hundred highly shared, low-generation-probability nucleotide sequences. A later analysis calculated a clonal expansion index for each public chain from normalized within-repertoire ranks of inferred template counts. A later analysis computed generation probabilities with a VDJ recombination model fitted to out-of-frame rearrangements, and checked the results against IGoR. In a later analysis, TCR-TCR, TCR-HLA and TCR-CMV co-occurrence was scored with hypergeometric tests, and a repertoire-size bias correction was applied to TCR pairs. A later analysis estimated false discovery rates by permuting HLA or CMV assignments 20 times. A later analysis grouped co-occurring TCRs with DBSCAN, adding TCRdist sequence similarity when clustering within HLA-allele-positive subsets. For co-occurrence clustering, repertoires with fewer than 30,000 or more than 120,000 public chains were excluded, along with about five repertoires with anomalous nucleotide sharing. TCRdb retrieved this table from immuneACCESS and kept in-frame rearrangements only. Not all clones are present; in checked studies, unresolved V genes account for under half, and no reason is known for the remainder. The V and J calls and clone size come from that table; D and trimming were worked out from the DNA. The record for this sample contains about 130,000 clones. 2.5% to 3% of the sample lies in the top ten.

The cohort consisted of more than 650 healthy bone marrow donors. At the time of sampling, every cohort member was nominally healthy, though immune exposures that went unrecorded were likely present. The donor was CMV seronegative and belonged to the group of 320 or so seronegative cohort members. Each donor provided a peripheral blood sample, and peripheral blood mononuclear cells were used for TCR beta sequencing. The Qiagen DNeasy Blood Extraction Kit was used to extract genomic DNA from the blood cell samples. The entry originates in a study of cytomegalovirus exposure and HLA in healthy donors (TCRdb year 2017). About the full investigation: According to an earlier analysis of 587 of the donors, 200 million or so T cells yielded roughly 110 million unique TCR beta sequences and around 300 Gb of sequence data. The genetic ancestry cluster associated with self-reported Caucasian donors included over 80% of the 350 to 500 genotyped donors. Using immunosequencing, the study profiled T cell repertoires from roughly 650 subjects and related those repertoires to cytomegalovirus serostatus. A separate validation cohort of 90 to 150 different subjects was used in addition to the approximately 640-subject first cohort. Both class I and class II loci were covered by HLA typing, at four-digit resolution. Roughly 300 gigabases of sequencing data and about 92 million unique TCR sequences made up an early release that covered 640 HLA-typed donors. The number of donors typed differed by locus, with about 629-630 for A, B, C, DRB1 and DQB1, over 500 for DQA1, approximately 570 for DPA1, and 472 for DPB1. Alongside the repertoire data, information on donor age, sex, ethnicity and CMV serostatus was compiled. To study patterns of TCR occurrence, a later analysis re-analyzed previously published TCR beta repertoires from several hundred donors and added high-resolution HLA genotyping. High-throughput TCR immunosequencing, statistical association of individual TCRs with disease status, and machine learning were combined to predict cytomegalovirus infection status. On average, around 200,000 unique TCR beta nucleotide sequences were sequenced per donor among 350 to 400 genotyped donors of the cohort, with 15% to 20% of those sequences being non-productive. To decide whether each TCR beta V gene segment behaved as functional or pseudogenic, an earlier analysis of 587 of the donors relied on high-throughput TCR beta sequencing. A later genetic analysis used genome-wide SNP genotypes for about three fifths of the 666 donors, treating that subset as a discovery cohort. The study was designed to test whether signatures of past pathogen exposure could be identified by cataloging public T cell receptors. All discovery cohort repertoires had been generated using a single sequencing platform. In the later analysis, no new phenotypic data were used to find candidate immune exposures; instead, reliance was placed on TCR beta sequences and their occurrence across donors. Because of strong linkage in the cohort, five DR-DQ haplotypes were treated as single units for association and clustering.

The paper as a whole reports these results and caveats: Most CMV-associated TCR beta chains appeared to be HLA-restricted in a later analysis, and the HLA associations seemed to be driven largely by CMV exposure. Several of the top co-occurrence clusters appeared to be linked to parvovirus B19, influenza, CMV and Epstein-Barr virus, according to a later analysis. Some IMGT-functional V segments, including TRBV6-2 and TRBV6-3, could not be distinguished by the 87-base-pair reads and were therefore excluded. Broadly in line with IMGT annotations, most TCR beta V segments showed up in productive rearrangements about 87% or about 30% of the time in an earlier analysis of some 590 of the donors. HLA typing was unavailable for some donors at each locus, so association tests used only the typed subset. Cytomegalovirus status was reported to be diagnosed by the classifier with high specificity and sensitivity in both the original and validation cohorts. In a later genetic analysis, fewer N-insertions in productive TCRs were reported among donors in an Asian-associated ancestry cluster than the roughly 700-donor mean. A group of highly shared sequence variants was considered likely to be a technical artifact of the sequencing pipeline. Linkage disequilibrium might explain the correlated functional status among segregating V segments, but an unknown experimental factor could not be excluded. Most TCR sequences were observed very rarely across donors, whereas some public TCRs were present in many individuals. Only TCR beta chains were sequenced in this cohort, and the absence of alpha or paired-chain data limited detectable features. According to a later analysis, TCR association rates differed among HLA loci, with DRB1 alleles showing the most associated TCRs and HLA-C alleles showing the fewest. In a later analysis, HLA-associated TCR beta chains were found to be more clonally expanded and to have lower generation probabilities than equally common non-associated chains. In a later genetic analysis, a missense DCLRE1C variant was associated with V-gene and J-gene trimming of TCR beta chains, and the association was replicated in an independent cohort. For the cohort, immune exposure information was limited to CMV serostatus. The study listed approximately 150 TCR beta chains as associated with cytomegalovirus. The authors suggested that the approach could potentially be extended to other disease states and immunological phenotypes. The presence/absence analyses assumed that sequencing depth was roughly uniform across donors, and that assumption may not be true. When HLA alleles, especially DR and DQ, strongly co-occurred, attributing TCR associations to individual alleles was difficult. In vitro tests confirmed that a few of the cytomegalovirus-associated TCR beta chains recognize cytomegalovirus antigens. The earlier analysis of 587 of the donors excluded 15 to 20 rarely observed V segments, including chromosome 9 orphons, because counts were too low. In a later analysis, around 17,000 TCR beta sequences were associated with specific HLA alleles at a false discovery rate of 0.05. A further reported finding was that TCR beta sequences accurately predicted the HLA-A and HLA-B alleles for most subjects in the first cohort.

The clonotype was recovered from a man aged 30 to 39 in good health and CMV-seronegative. Sequencing was performed on PBMCs. The chain links TRBV5-6 with TRBJ1-1; TRBD1 could be the D gene, as 5 bases match. The CDR3 region: CASSLGQTEAFF. The nucleotides are TGTGCCAGCAGCTTGGGACAGACTGAAGCTTTCTTT.